What follows are 14 T cell receptor beta chains derived from one specimen sequenced in a study of blood T cell repertoires in COVID-19. Generated by immunoSEQ multiplex PCR, the TCRdb table keeps only in-frame clones and is missing some. The sample shows fewer than 350,000 clones, approximately 91% of them seen only once. Sequencing input: PBMCs or T cells enriched from blood (not recorded which). These TCRs come from a middle-aged woman with acute COVID-19.

The chain links TRBV6-4 to TRBJ2-7; a possible D gene is TRBD2 (6 bases). Germline V gene data show CDR1 as MRHNA and CDR2 as SNTAGT. The CDR3 consists of 15 residues. Trimming stripped 8 bases from V and 7 bases from J, with 24 bases between. The CDR3 loop is CASWERRWRGREQYF. The CDR3 DNA is TGTGCCAGCTGGGAGAGGAGATGGCGGGGAAGGGAGCAGTACTTC.

In its sample, this clone was seen a few times. The rearrangement uses TRBV28 and TRBJ1-2, with 8 nucleotides matching TRBD1. Unmatched junction bases numbered 10, after V lost 6 bases and J lost 7 bases. CDR3 length: 14 residues. Germline CDR1 MDHEN, CDR2 SYDVKM. CDR3 region: CASRPAGGRSGYTF. The CDR3 DNA reads as TGTGCCAGCAGGCCAGCAGGGGGCAGAAGTGGCTACACCTTC.

The chain is built from TRBV5-1 and TRBJ2-6, with 7 bases aligning to TRBD2. Looked up from germline, CDR1 is SGHRS and CDR2 is YFSETQ. V lost 0 bases to trimming and J lost 0 bases; unmatched junction nucleotides: 6. This CDR3 is 18 amino acids long. The CDR3 loop is CASSLGLAGVSGANVLTF. CDR3 nucleotide sequence: TGCGCCAGCAGCTTGGGGTTGGCGGGAGTCTCTGGGGCCAACGTCCTGACTTTC.

This chain connects TRBV5-1 to TRBJ1-1; weak D call: TRBD1 (6 bases). V shed 0 bases and J shed 5 bases, with 14 bases lying between them. There are 15 residues in the CDR3. Germline loops: CDR1 SGHRS, CDR2 YFSETQ. In DNA, the CDR3 is TGCGCCAGCAGCTTGGGGGGCGTACAGGGAACTGAAGCTTTCTTT. This codes for CASSLGGVQGTEAFF.

J is TRBJ2-2 and V is TRBV29-1, with 8 bases matching TRBD2. Germline CDR1 SQVTM, CDR2 ANQGSEA. V trimming: 6 bases; J trimming: 6 bases; junction bases outside the gene matches: 6. The CDR3 is 13 residues long. CDR3 in amino acids: CSVGTSEAGELFF. CDR3 coding DNA: TGCAGCGTCGGGACTAGTGAGGCCGGGGAGCTGTTTTTT.

V is TRBV7-9 and J is TRBJ2-7, with D possibly being TRBD1 (5 bases). Trimming stripped 3 bases from V and 4 bases from J, with 13 bases between. This CDR3 has 14 amino acids. The germline V gene has CDR1 SEHNR and CDR2 FQNEAQ (reference sequence). CDR3 DNA: TGTGCCAGCAGCTTCGCAGGGTCTCTGTACGAGCAGTACTTC. Translated: CASSFAGSLYEQYF.

The V and J genes are TRBV29-1 and TRBJ2-7; TRBD2 matches 9 bases. V lost 6 bases and J lost 1; bases outside the gene matches: 4. CDR3 size: 13 residues. The germline CDR1 and CDR2 sequences are SQVTM and ANQGSEA. The CDR3 is CSVRTSESYEQYF. DNA for the CDR3: TGCAGCGTGCGGACTAGCGAGTCCTACGAGCAGTACTTC.

This clone was detected only once. The chain employs TRBV7-9 and TRBJ2-7; 7 bases agree with TRBD2. With V trimmed by 2 bases and J by 0 bases, 7 bases remained unmatched. Germline V CDR1 and CDR2: SEHNR, FQNEAQ (reference sequence). The CDR3 sequence is 16 residues long. The CDR3 protein is CASSLLAGPSSYEQYF. CDR3 bases: TGTGCCAGCAGCTTATTAGCGGGCCCCAGCTCCTACGAGCAGTACTTC.

This clone was counted a single time. The chain uses TRBV29-1 and TRBJ1-1; 7 bases line up with TRBD1. V dropped 7 bases and J dropped 6; count of bases not matched to a gene: 14. This CDR3 has 14 residues. Germline V gene data show CDR1 as SQVTM and CDR2 as ANQGSEA. CDR3 region: CSAQGGRNAAEAFF. DNA of the CDR3: TGCAGCGCTCAGGGGGGACGCAACGCCGCTGAAGCTTTCTTT.

The chain recombines TRBV3-1 (or the pseudogene TRBV3-2) with TRBJ2-3, with a weak D call TRBD2 (7 bases). Deletions cut 1 base from V and 2 bases from J, with 16 bases between. This CDR3 spans 17 amino acids. Germline CDR1 and CDR2: LGHDT and YNNKEL (reference sequence). As DNA, the CDR3 is TGTGCCAGCAGCCAAGGCCTGAGGCGGGGGCCCACAGATACGCAGTATTTT. As protein: CASSQGLRRGPTDTQYF.

A word on this clone: Sequence at one end of the junction differs from germline and may be a read error. The DNA of the CDR3 is TGTGCCAGCAGCTTAGCGGGGGGGCGGGACGACTTC. It translates to CASSLAGGRDDF. This chain links TRBV7-2 with TRBJ2-5; D is perhaps TRBD2 (7 bases). Germline V gene data show CDR1 as SGHTA and CDR2 as FQGNSA. The length of the CDR3 is 12 residues.

This clone occurred once. This chain joins TRBV12-2 and TRBJ1-1; the table's D call TRBD1 went unverified against the DNA. TRBV12-2 is recorded as a pseudogene. The CDR3 is 15 residues long. The CDR3 region is CASRLGIGAGTEAFF. Here the CDR3 DNA reads TGTGCAAGTCGCTTAGGAATTGGGGCAGGCACTGAAGCTTTCTTT.

V is TRBV18 and J is TRBJ1-1, with D uncertain. This CDR3 spans 13 amino acids. Germline lookup yields CDR1 KGHSH and CDR2 LQKENI. Between the trimmed V and J ends, which lost 5 bases and 5 bases, there was a span of 12 bases. In DNA form, the CDR3 reads TGTGCCAGCTCATTGGTCGATCGGACTGAAGCTTTCTTT. Amino acid sequence: CASSLVDRTEAFF.

The chain combines TRBV9 with TRBJ2-3, with TRBD2 matching over 9 bases. Trimming at V came to 3 bases and at J to 4 bases, leaving 3 bases not matched to a gene. This CDR3 is 14 amino acids long. Germline V gives CDR1 SGDLS, CDR2 YYNGEE. In nucleotides, the CDR3 is TGTGCCAGCAGCGAGGGACTAGCAGCAGATACGCAGTATTTT. This translates into CASSEGLAADTQYF.